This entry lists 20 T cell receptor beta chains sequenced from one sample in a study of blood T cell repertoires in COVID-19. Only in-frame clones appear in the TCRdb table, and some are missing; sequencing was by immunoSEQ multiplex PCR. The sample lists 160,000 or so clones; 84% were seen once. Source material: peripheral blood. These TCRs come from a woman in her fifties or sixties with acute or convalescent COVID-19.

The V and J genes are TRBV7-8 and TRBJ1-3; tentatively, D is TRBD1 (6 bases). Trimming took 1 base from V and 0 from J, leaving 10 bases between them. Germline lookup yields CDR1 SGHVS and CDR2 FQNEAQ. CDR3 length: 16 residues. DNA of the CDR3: TGTGCCAGCAGCTTAGGCAGGGGCTACTCTGGAAACACCATATATTTT. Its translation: CASSLGRGYSGNTIYF.

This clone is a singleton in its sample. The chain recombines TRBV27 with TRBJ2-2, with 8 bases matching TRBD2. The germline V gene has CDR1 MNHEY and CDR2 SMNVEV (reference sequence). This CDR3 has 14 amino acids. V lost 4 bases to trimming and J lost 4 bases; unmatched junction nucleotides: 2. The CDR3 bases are TGTGCCAGCAGTTCCCTAGCGGGCACCGGGGAGCTGTTTTTT. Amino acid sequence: CASSSLAGTGELFF.

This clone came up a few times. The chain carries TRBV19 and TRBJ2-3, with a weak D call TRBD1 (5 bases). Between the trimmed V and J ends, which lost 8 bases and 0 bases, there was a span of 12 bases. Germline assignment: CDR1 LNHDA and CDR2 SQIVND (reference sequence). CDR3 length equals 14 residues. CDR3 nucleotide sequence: TGTGCCAGTTCGTACCCAGGGAGCACAGATACGCAGTATTTT. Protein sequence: CASSYPGSTDTQYF.

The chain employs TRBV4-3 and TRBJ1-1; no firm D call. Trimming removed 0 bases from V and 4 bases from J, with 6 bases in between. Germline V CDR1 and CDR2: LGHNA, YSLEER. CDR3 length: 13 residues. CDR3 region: CASSQDRGTEAFF. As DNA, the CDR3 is TGCGCCAGCAGCCAAGATCGAGGCACTGAAGCTTTCTTT.

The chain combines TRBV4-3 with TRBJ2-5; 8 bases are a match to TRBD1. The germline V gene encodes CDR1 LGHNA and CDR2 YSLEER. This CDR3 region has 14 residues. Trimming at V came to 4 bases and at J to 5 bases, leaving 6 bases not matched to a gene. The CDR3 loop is CASSLDRVWETQYF. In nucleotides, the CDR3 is TGCGCCAGCAGCCTGGACAGGGTTTGGGAGACCCAGTACTTC.

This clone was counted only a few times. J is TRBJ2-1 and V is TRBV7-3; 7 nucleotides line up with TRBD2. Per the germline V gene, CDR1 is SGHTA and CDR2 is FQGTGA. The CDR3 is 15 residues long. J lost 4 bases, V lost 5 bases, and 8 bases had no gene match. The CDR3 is CASSRSGGVYNEQFF. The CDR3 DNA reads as TGTGCCAGCAGCCGATCGGGGGGAGTATACAATGAGCAGTTCTTC. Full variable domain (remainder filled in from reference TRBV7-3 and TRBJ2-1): GAGVSQTPSNKVTEKGKYVELRCDPISGHTALYWYRQSLGQGPEFLIYFQGTGAADDSGLPNDRFFAVRPEGSVSTLKIQRTERGDSAVYLCASSRSGGVYNEQFFGPGTRLTVL.

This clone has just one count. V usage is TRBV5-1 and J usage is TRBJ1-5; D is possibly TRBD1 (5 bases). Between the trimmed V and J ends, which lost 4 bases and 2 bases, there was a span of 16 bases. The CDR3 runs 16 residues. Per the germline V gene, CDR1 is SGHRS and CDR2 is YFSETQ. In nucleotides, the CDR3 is TGCGCCAGCAGCCCCGGGGGAAGTGGGGGCAATCAGCCCCAGCATTTT. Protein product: CASSPGGSGGNQPQHF.

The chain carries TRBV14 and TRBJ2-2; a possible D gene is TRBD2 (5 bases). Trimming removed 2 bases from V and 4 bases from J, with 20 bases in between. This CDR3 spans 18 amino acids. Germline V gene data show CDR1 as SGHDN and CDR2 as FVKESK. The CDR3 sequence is CASSQFLPHTGITGELFF. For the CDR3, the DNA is TGTGCCAGCAGCCAATTCTTACCCCACACCGGGATCACCGGGGAGCTGTTTTTT.

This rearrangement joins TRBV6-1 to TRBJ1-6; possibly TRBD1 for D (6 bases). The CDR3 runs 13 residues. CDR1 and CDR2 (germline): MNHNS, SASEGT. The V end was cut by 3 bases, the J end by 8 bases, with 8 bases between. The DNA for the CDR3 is TGTGCCAGCAGTGACAACAGGGATTCACCCCTCCACTTT. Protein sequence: CASSDNRDSPLHF.

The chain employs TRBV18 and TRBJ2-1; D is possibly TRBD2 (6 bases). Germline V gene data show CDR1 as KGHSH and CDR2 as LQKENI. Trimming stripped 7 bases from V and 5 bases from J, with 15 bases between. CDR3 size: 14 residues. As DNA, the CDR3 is TGTGCCAGCTGGCAGTCTAGCGCTCACAATGAGCAGTTCTTC. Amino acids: CASWQSSAHNEQFF.

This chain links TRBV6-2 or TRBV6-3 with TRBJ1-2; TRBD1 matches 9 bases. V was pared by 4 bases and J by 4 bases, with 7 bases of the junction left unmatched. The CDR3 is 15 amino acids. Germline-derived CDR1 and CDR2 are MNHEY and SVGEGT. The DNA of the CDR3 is TGTGCCAGCAGTTCCCCGGGACAGGGAATCTATGGCTACACCTTC. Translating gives CASSSPGQGIYGYTF.

CDR3 loop: CASSLAHRVSEQYF. The CDR3 coding sequence is TGTGCCAGCAGCTTAGCGCACAGGGTAAGCGAGCAGTACTTC. This chain connects TRBV7-9 to TRBJ2-7, with D perhaps TRBD1 (6 bases). Between the trimmed V and J ends, which lost 0 bases and 6 bases, there was a span of 12 bases. The germline gives CDR1 SEHNR, CDR2 FQNEAQ (reference sequence). CDR3 length: 14 amino acids.

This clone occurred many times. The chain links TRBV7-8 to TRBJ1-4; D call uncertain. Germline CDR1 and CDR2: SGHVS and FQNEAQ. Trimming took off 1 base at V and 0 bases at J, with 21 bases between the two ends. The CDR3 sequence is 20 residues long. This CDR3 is CASSLGTSVSALTTNEKLFF. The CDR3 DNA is TGTGCCAGCAGCTTAGGAACTTCGGTGTCCGCTCTCACAACTAATGAAAAACTGTTTTTT.

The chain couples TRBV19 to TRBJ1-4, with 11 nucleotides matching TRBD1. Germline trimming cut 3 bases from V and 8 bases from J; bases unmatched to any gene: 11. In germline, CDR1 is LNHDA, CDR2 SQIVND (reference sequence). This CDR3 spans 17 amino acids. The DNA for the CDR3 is TGTGCCAGTAGTATTCACCTGGACAGGGGGCGTAACGAAAAACTGTTTTTT. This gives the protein CASSIHLDRGRNEKLFF.

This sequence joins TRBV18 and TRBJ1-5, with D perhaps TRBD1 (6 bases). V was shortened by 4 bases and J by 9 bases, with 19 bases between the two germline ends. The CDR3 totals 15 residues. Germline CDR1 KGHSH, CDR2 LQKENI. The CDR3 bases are TGTGCCAGCTCACTCTCCCCAGGGGAGACCCGGCCCCAGCATTTT. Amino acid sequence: CASSLSPGETRPQHF. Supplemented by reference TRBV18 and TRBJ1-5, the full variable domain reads NAGVMQNPRHLVRRRGQEARLRCSPMKGHSHVYWYRQLPEEGLKFMVYLQKENIIDESGMPKERFSAEFPKEGPSILRIQQVVRGDSAAYFCASSLSPGETRPQHFGDGTRLSIL.

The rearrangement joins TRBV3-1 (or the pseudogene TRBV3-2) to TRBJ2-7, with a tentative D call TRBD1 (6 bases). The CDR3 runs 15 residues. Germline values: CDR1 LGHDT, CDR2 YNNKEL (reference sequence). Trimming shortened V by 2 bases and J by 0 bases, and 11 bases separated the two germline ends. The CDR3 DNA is TGTGCCAGCAGCCAACGACAGGCTGTCTCCTACGAGCAGTACTTC. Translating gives CASSQRQAVSYEQYF.

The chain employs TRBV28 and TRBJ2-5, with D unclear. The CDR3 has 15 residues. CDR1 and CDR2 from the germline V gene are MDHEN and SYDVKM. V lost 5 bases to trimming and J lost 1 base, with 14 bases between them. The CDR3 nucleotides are TGTGCCAGCAGTCCACCGGCAGGTGGCCAAGAGACCCAGTACTTC. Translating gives CASSPPAGGQETQYF.

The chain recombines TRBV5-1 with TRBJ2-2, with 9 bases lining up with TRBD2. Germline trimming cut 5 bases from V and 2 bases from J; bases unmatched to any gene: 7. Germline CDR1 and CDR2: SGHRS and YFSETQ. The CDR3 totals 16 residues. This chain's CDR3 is CASRRRLADNTGELFF. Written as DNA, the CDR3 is TGCGCCAGCAGACGAAGACTAGCGGATAACACCGGGGAGCTGTTTTTT. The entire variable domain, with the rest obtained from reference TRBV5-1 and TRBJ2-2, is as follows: KAGVTQTPRYLIKTRGQQVTLSCSPISGHRSVSWYQQTPGQGLQFLFEYFSETQRNKGNFPGRFSGRQFSNSRSEMNVSTLELGDSALYLCASRRRLADNTGELFFGEGSRLTVL.

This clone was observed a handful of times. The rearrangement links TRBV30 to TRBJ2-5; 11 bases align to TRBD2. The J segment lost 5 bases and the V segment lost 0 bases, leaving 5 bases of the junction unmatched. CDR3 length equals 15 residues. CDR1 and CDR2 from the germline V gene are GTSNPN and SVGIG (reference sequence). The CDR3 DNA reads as TGTGCCTGGAGTGTGCGACTAGCGGGAATCGAGACCCAGTACTTC. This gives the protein CAWSVRLAGIETQYF.

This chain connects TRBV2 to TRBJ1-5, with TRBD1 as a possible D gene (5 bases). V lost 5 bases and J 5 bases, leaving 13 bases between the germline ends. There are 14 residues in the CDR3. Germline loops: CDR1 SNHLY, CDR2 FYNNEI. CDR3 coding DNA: TGTGCCAGCAGTCTAACAGGTGAACATCAGCCCCAGCATTTT. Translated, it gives CASSLTGEHQPQHF.